Given below is one T cell receptor (beta chain) in context. The record originates from a study of cytomegalovirus exposure and HLA in healthy donors. Both 60 Vbeta primers and 13 Jbeta primers went into the PCR. Profiled with immunoSEQ multiplex PCR; TCRdb holds only in-frame clones, not every one. Of about 160,000 clones listed, around 75% were seen once; the top ten hold more than 1.5%. This receptor was obtained from a human donor in good health. The sequencing sample was made of PBMCs.

This CDR3 reads CASSLSPALAGGRTDTQYF. For the CDR3, the DNA is TGTGCCAGCAGCTTAAGCCCGGCTCTAGCGGGGGGGCGGACAGATACGCAGTATTTT. This chain links TRBV7-8 with TRBJ2-3, with TRBD2 matching 12 bases. V was pared by 2 bases and J by 3 bases, with 12 bases of the junction left unmatched. This CDR3 region has 19 residues. Germline-derived CDR1 and CDR2 are SGHVS and FQNEAQ.